The text below deals with one TCR beta chain. This receptor's antigen is unknown. Base qualities are not recorded, but no much larger clone differs from it by a single base. Participants in the prospective study were enrolled through a virtual design, were aged roughly 18 to 100 years, and lived in roughly 25 United States geographic areas. Cohort assignment in the prospective study relied on participant-reported clinical history from a screening survey and a study questionnaire. Recovered participants in ImmuneRACE Cohort 3 were defined by two consecutive negative NP/OP PCR tests, clearance by a healthcare professional, or resolution of symptoms. In the prospective study, mobile phlebotomists collected whole blood, serum and a nasopharyngeal or oropharyngeal swab from each participant. Prospective study participants could optionally give additional blood draws and questionnaires over a 2-month period. Before DNA extraction, blood samples from the prospective study were shipped at room temperature or frozen.

This entry comes from a study of blood T cell repertoires in COVID-19 (dated by TCRdb to 2018 to 2020). About the full investigation: Collaborator samples came from the United States, Italy and Spain and covered acute and convalescent phases of COVID-19. The samples were drawn from the first 160 participants of the ongoing ImmuneRACE study and from 1,254 subjects provided by 6 global collaborators. The material from the prospective study consisted of cDNA or gDNA derived from T cells, B-cell-depleted T cells, or PBMCs. The dataset comprised deeply sampled blood TCRbeta repertoires from subjects exposed to, actively infected with, or recovered from COVID-19. Where available, HLA class I and class II types were obtained from metadata supplied by the sample provider rather than from assay-based typing. The repertoires were released in a freely available public database meant as a resource for research on the immune response to SARS-CoV-2. The sample metadata nearly always contained a de-identified subject ID, COVID-19 status, age in years and sex.

TCRbeta CDR3 regions were amplified from genomic DNA by means of the immunoSEQ Assay, a bias-controlled multiplex PCR. The original pipeline was this. Nucleated cell counts per sample were estimated from amplification of reference gene primers within the assay. To quantify the absolute abundance of each unique TCRbeta CDR3 rearrangement, sequence reads were collapsed and filtered. For each sample, productive Simpson clonality was calculated as the square root of Simpson's diversity index across productive rearrangements. The source is immuneACCESS, and TCRdb retained only in-frame sequences with V and J called. Part of the clones is not carried over; for the studies checked, unresolved V genes explain less than half of this, and the remainder is unexplained. The D gene and trimming were derived from the DNA, and the V and J assignments and clone size from that table. The sample table lists just over 150,000 clones, roughly 90% of them with a count of one. Around 7% of the sample is taken by the ten largest.

Study-level results and caveats: Clinical and demographic metadata were provided uncurated, with the amount varying by source and participant.

The CDR3 goes from the cysteine to the phenylalanine over 14 residues. Left in the record is the CDR3 DNA by itself, 42 bases read in frame from the first base. V is shortened by 5 bases, J by 0 bases, and the region joining them spans 8 bases. In the germline V gene, CDR1 corresponds to SGHRS and CDR2 to YFSETQ. The sequenced sample consisted of PBMCs or T cells enriched from blood (not recorded which). The chain was built from TRBV5-1 and TRBJ2-2; the best D guess is TRBD1, with 5 bases matching. This receptor was taken from a woman in her forties or fifties who had recovered from COVID-19. CDR3 region: CASRFRANTGELFF. The DNA is as follows: TGCGCCAGCAGGTTCAGGGCGAACACCGGGGAGCTGTTTTTT.